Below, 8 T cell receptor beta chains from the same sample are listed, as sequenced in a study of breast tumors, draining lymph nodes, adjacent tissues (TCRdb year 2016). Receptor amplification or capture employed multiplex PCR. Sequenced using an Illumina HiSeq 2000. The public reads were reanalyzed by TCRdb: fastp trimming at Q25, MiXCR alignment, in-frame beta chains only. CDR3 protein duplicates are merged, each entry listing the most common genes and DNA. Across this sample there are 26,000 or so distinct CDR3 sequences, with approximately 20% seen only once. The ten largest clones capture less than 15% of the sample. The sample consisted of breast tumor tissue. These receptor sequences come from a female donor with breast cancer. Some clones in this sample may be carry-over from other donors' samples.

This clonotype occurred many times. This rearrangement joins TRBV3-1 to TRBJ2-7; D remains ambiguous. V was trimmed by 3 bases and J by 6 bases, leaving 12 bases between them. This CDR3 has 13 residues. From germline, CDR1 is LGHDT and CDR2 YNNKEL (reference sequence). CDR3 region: CASSQGYAAEQYF. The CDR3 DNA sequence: TGTGCCAGCAGCCAGGGCTATGCGGCCGAGCAGTACTTC.

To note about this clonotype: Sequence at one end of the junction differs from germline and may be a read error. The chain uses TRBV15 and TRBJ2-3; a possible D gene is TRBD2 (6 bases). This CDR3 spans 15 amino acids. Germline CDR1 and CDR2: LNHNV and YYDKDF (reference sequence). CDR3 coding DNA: TGTGCCACCAGCAGAGAGGCGGGGAGCACAGGTACGCAGTATTTT. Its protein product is CATSREAGSTGTQYF.

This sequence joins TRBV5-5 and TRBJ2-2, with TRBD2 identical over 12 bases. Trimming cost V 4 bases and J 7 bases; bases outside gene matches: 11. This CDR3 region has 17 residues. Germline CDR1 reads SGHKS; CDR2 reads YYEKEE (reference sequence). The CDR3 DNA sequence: TGTGCCAGCAGCCAAGAGGTCCGACTAGCGGGAGTCGGGGAGCTGTTTTTT. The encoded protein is CASSQEVRLAGVGELFF. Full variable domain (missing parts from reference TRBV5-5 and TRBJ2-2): DAGVTQSPTHLIKTRGQQVTLRCSPISGHKSVSWYQQVLGQGPQFIFQYYEKEERGRGNFPDRFSARQFPNYSSELNVNALLLGDSALYLCASSQEVRLAGVGELFFGEGSRLTVL.

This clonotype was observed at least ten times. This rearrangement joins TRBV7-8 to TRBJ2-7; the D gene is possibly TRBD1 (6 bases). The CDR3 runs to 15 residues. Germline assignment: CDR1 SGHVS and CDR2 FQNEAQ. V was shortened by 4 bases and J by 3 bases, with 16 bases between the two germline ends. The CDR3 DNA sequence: TGTGCCAGCAGCTCGTCAGGGGAAGGGGTCTACGAGCAGTACTTC. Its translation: CASSSSGEGVYEQYF.

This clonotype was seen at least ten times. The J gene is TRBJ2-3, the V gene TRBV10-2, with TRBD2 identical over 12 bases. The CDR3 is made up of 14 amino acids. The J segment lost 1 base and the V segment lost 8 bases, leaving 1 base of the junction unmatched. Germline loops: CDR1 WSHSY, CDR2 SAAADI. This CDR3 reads CASGLAGRTDTQYF. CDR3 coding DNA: TGCGCCAGCGGACTAGCGGGACGCACAGATACGCAGTATTTT.

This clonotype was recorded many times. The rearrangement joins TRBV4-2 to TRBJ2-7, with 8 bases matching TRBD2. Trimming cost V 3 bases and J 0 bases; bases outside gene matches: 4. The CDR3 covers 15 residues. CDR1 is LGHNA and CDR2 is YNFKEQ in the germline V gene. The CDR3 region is CASSHESGSSYEQYF. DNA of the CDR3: TGTGCCAGCAGCCACGAAAGCGGGAGCTCCTACGAGCAGTACTTC.

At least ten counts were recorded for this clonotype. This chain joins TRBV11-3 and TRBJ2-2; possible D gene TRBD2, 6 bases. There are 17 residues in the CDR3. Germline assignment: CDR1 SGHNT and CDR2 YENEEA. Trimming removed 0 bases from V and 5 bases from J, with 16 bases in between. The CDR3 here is CASSLEGLGMGTGELFF. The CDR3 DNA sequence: TGTGCCAGCAGCTTAGAGGGACTGGGCATGGGGACCGGGGAGCTGTTTTTT.

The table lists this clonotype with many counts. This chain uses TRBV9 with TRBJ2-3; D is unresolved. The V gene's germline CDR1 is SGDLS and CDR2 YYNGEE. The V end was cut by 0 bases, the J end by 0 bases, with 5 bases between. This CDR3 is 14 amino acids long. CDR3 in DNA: TGTGCCAGCAGCGTAGCGGCTAGCACAGATACGCAGTATTTT. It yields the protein CASSVAASTDTQYF.